The source of this T cell receptor (beta chain) is a study of OX40 agonist ivuxolimab in advanced cancers. Study details: Ivuxolimab, an agonist antibody against OX40 (CD134), was given to patients. Patient treatment consisted of intravenous ivuxolimab administration every 2 weeks at 0.01 to 10 mg/kg. Partial responses occurred in Three dose-escalation patients, one with hepatocellular carcinoma and two with cutaneous melanoma.

Generated by immunoSEQ multiplex PCR, the TCRdb table keeps only in-frame clones and is missing some. The sample records 49,000 or so clones, more than 80% being singletons. The CDR3 extends over 17 amino acids. The V and J ends lost 2 bases and 2 bases respectively, with 19 bases between them. Germline assignment: CDR1 SGHVS and CDR2 FNYEAQ. The chain employs TRBV7-6 and TRBJ2-7; perhaps D is TRBD1 or TRBD2 (6 bases each). The clonotype originates from an adult with an advanced solid tumor such as melanoma, head and neck, liver or kidney cancer. The sample consisted of CD4+ or CD8+ T cells sorted from blood, taken in a trial of the OX40 agonist ivuxolimab. The CDR3, as DNA: TGTGCCAGCAGCTTATTCGAGGGGGGATCTAAGGCCTACGAGCAGTACTTC. It translates to CASSLFEGGSKAYEQYF.